This entry features one T cell receptor beta chain sequence. The antigen remains unidentified. This specimen comes from a study of cytomegalovirus exposure and HLA in healthy donors. The germline CDR1 and CDR2 sequences are GTSNPN and SVGIG (reference sequence). The ends were cut back, 0 bases at V and 8 bases at J, with 7 bases in the middle. The CDR3 length is 11 residues. Each donor was healthy, and each was a bone marrow donor. Primers: 60 Vbeta forward and 13 Jbeta reverse. The method was immunoSEQ multiplex PCR; TCRdb's version includes in-frame clones alone and lacks a portion of them. The sample records approximately 110,000 clones, around three quarters being singletons. Regarding the study as a whole: There were a few CMV-associated chains whose specificity for CMV antigens was confirmed in vitro. One later analysis reportedly identified an Asian-associated ancestry cluster that showed fewer N-insertions than the approximately 700-donor mean.

The receptor comes from a woman between 35 and 50 years old in good health and CMV-seropositive. The chain joins TRBV30 to TRBJ1-1, with D uncertain. Sequencing used PBMCs. The CDR3 DNA reads TGTGCCTGGAGTGTAAAACGGGAAGCTTTCTTT. Its protein product is CAWSVKREAFF.